The clone carrying this T cell receptor (beta chain) was detected ten times or more. The CDR3 is 16 amino acids. Looked up from germline, CDR1 is MDHEN and CDR2 is SYDVKM. Between the trimmed V and J ends, which lost 4 bases and 9 bases, there was a span of 22 bases. The data are from a study of regulatory T cells in long-lasting Graves disease. Arm-PCR of CDR3 regions and iRepertoire HTBI primers were used to build TCR beta libraries. A single record per CDR3 protein comes from TCRdb applying MiXCR to the multiplex PCR reads. The sample contains approximately 400,000 distinct CDR3 sequences, about 15% of which appear only once. Time point specified: newly diagnosed GD, antithyroid drugs for less than 3 months. PBMC RNA was the source of the TCR library. These data are also associated with another study on T cells in Graves' hyperthyroidism and ophthalmopathy. In that study: No ophthalmopathy progression within 18 months constituted stable Graves' hyperthyroidism. Diagnoses rested on clinical symptoms, serum thyroxine and TRAb, thyroid ultrasound and orbital computed tomography. Stable hyperthyroidism was told apart from ophthalmopathy by a model built on 13 V-J features.

The source was peripheral blood mononuclear cells (PBMCs), collected at new diagnosis, from a patient treated with antithyroid drugs. This receptor was taken from a woman aged 30 to 39 with Graves disease. The V gene is TRBV28, the J gene TRBJ1-5; TRBD1 might be the D (5 bases). CDR3 in amino acids: CASSSPQGLAHGPQHF. CDR3 in DNA: TGTGCCAGCAGTTCGCCGCAGGGACTGGCCCATGGGCCCCAGCATTTT.